This TCR beta chain was profiled in a study of Ad26.COV2.S vaccination and SARS-CoV-2 variants. Across the whole study: By the intramuscular route, Ad26.COV2.S was given once, or twice 56 days apart.

Sample treatment: roughly 20 received Ad26.COV2.S at low or high dose, single or two shots; roughly five received placebo; per-sample allocation not given. All samples were drawn on day 63, counting from the first vaccine or placebo injection. The study used a vaccine consisting of an Ad26 vector that expressed Wuhan-strain SARS-CoV-2 spike. Points from the study as a whole: Higher spike-specific TCR breadth was found in vaccine recipients than in placebo recipients. An underestimation of total T cell responses may have resulted from the TCR breadth and depth analyses.

The CDR3 has 12 residues. Trimming shortened V by 0 bases and J by 7 bases, and 3 bases separated the two germline ends. From germline, CDR1 is LGHNA and CDR2 YNFKEQ. Regarding this clone: Its antigen is undetermined.

Only in-frame clones appear in the TCRdb table, and some are missing; sequencing was by immunoSEQ multiplex PCR. The table records about 480,000 clones, 87% of them present only once. The chain links TRBV4-2 to TRBJ1-4, with D unresolved. The sequence derives from a person between 18 and 59 years old who received the Ad26.COV2.S COVID-19 vaccine or a placebo. The material was peripheral blood, obtained in a trial of Ad26.COV2.S vaccine versus placebo. CDR3 residues: CASSQDREKLFF. The CDR3 DNA reads as TGTGCCAGCAGCCAAGACCGTGAAAAACTGTTTTTT.